This T cell receptor (beta chain) was documented in a study of cytomegalovirus exposure and HLA in healthy donors. On this clone itself: As yet, its antigen is unknown.

Study results and caveats: A later analysis showed that HLA-associated TCR beta chains had undergone more clonal expansion than equally common others. No immune exposure information besides CMV serostatus was available. About 90% or about 30% of the time was how often most TCR beta V segments were productive, according to an earlier analysis. Despite most TCR sequences being rare, some public TCRs occurred in many donors.

The CDR3 sequence is 13 residues long. The V gene lost 6 bases and the J gene lost 5 bases, with 12 bases spanning the gap. Germline V gene sequence: CDR1 SNHLY, CDR2 FYNNEI. The PCR contained 60 Vbeta and 13 Jbeta primers. TCRdb's copy holds only in-frame clones and misses some; the assay was immunoSEQ multiplex PCR. The sample contains around 150,000 clones, about 79% of which appear only once. Material for sequencing was PBMCs. The genes are TRBV2 and TRBJ2-3; D is undetermined. The clonotype was recovered from a man aged 35-49 years in good health and CMV-seropositive. CDR3 coding DNA: TGTGCCAGCAGCAGGCTCATGGGAGATACGCAGTATTTT. Protein sequence: CASSRLMGDTQYF. The full variable domain, completed using reference TRBV2 and TRBJ2-3, is EPEVTQTPSHQVTQMGQEVILRCVPISNHLYFYWYRQILGQKVEFLVSFYNNEISEKSEIFDDQFSVERPDGSNFTLKIRSTKLEDSAMYFCASSRLMGDTQYFGPGTRLTVL.